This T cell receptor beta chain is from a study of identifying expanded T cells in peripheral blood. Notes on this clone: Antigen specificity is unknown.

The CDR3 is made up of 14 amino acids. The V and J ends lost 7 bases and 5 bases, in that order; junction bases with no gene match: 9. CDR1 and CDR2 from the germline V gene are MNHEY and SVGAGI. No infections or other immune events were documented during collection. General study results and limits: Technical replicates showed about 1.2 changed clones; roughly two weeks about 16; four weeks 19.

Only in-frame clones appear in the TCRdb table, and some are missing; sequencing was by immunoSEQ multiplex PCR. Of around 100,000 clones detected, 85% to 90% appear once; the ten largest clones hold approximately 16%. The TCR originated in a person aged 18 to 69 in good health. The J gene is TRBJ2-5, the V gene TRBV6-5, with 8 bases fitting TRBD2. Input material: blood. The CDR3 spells CASTAGREVETQYF. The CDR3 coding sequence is TGTGCCAGCACCGCGGGGCGGGAGGTGGAGACCCAGTACTTC.